Listed below are T cell receptor beta chains from one sample, sequenced in a study of post-analysis software for immune sequencing data. One entry per CDR3 protein results from TCRdb running MiXCR on the PCR reads. The sample shows a few hundred thousand distinct CDR3 sequences, roughly 35% of them seen only once. Sequenced material: blood. All receptors come from a girl aged 10 to 17 with multiple sclerosis. Both conserved end residues are part of each CDR3. A D gene is named only where the DNA matches it firmly. Rows may omit the clone size; those that give it use once, few, many or a size class.

V gene: TRBV6-2/TRBV6-3
D gene: NA
clone size: NA
J gene: TRBJ1-5
CDR3 protein: CATDSWRQGEGQPQHF
CDR3 DNA: TGTGCCACCGACAGTTGGAGGCAGGGTGAGGGTCAGCCCCAGCATTTT

V gene: TRBV13
D gene: TRBD1
clone size: NA
J gene: TRBJ1-1
CDR3 protein: CASSHGQGEAFF
CDR3 DNA: TGTGCCAGCAGCCACGGACAGGGGGAAGCTTTCTTT

V gene: TRBV9
D gene: NA
clone size: many
J gene: TRBJ2-7
CDR3 protein: CASSVYEQYF
CDR3 DNA: TGTGCCAGCAGCGTCTACGAGCAGTACTTC

V gene: TRBV20-1
D gene: NA
clone size: NA
J gene: TRBJ1-1
CDR3 protein: CSASSRGRVGNTEAFF
CDR3 DNA: TGCAGTGCTAGTTCACGGGGGCGAGTAGGAAACACTGAAGCTTTCTTT

V gene: TRBV20-1
D gene: NA
clone size: NA
J gene: TRBJ2-7
CDR3 protein: CSARALDYEQYF
CDR3 DNA: TGCAGTGCTAGAGCGCTGGACTACGAGCAGTACTTC

V gene: TRBV20-1
D gene: NA
clone size: many
J gene: TRBJ1-1
CDR3 protein: CSARGGGGGTEAFF
CDR3 DNA: TGCAGTGCTAGAGGCGGGGGAGGGGGCACTGAAGCTTTCTTT

V gene: TRBV11-2
D gene: TRBD2
clone size: NA
J gene: TRBJ2-1
CDR3 protein: CASSFAGGAFYNEQFF
CDR3 DNA: TGTGCCAGCAGCTTCGCCGGGGGGGCCTTCTACAATGAGCAGTTCTTC

V gene: TRBV20-1
D gene: TRBD2
clone size: few
J gene: TRBJ2-7
CDR3 protein: CSATLAGGPRPGEQYF
CDR3 DNA: TGCAGTGCTACACTAGCGGGGGGACCGCGACCGGGAGAGCAGTACTTC

V gene: TRBV5-1
D gene: TRBD2
clone size: NA
J gene: TRBJ2-3
CDR3 protein: CASSRGGATADTQYF
CDR3 DNA: TGCGCCAGCAGCCGCGGGGGGGCTACCGCAGATACGCAGTATTTT

V gene: TRBV4-3
D gene: NA
clone size: few
J gene: TRBJ2-6
CDR3 protein: CASSQDRVYGANVLTF
CDR3 DNA: TGCGCCAGCAGCCAAGACAGGGTCTACGGGGCCAACGTCCTGACTTTC

V gene: TRBV14
D gene: NA
clone size: many
J gene: TRBJ2-1
CDR3 protein: CASSTTSIYNEQFF
CDR3 DNA: TGTGCCAGCAGTACAACAAGCATCTACAATGAGCAGTTCTTC

V gene: TRBV5-1
D gene: NA
clone size: few
J gene: TRBJ2-3
CDR3 protein: CASSLEGYGPDTQYF
CDR3 DNA: TGCGCCAGCAGCTTGGAAGGGTATGGTCCAGATACGCAGTATTTT

V gene: TRBV3-1
D gene: TRBD1
clone size: few
J gene: TRBJ2-7
CDR3 protein: CASSQGQGTGEQYF
CDR3 DNA: TGTGCCAGCAGCCAGGGACAGGGAACCGGCGAGCAGTACTTC

V gene: TRBV29-1
D gene: TRBD1
clone size: NA
J gene: TRBJ2-7
CDR3 protein: CSVEKGTGGLLGEQYF
CDR3 DNA: TGCAGCGTTGAAAAAGGGACAGGGGGTTTATTGGGCGAGCAGTACTTC

V gene: TRBV7-9
D gene: NA
clone size: NA
J gene: TRBJ2-3
CDR3 protein: CASSLDGAHTDTQYF
CDR3 DNA: TGTGCCAGCAGCTTAGACGGGGCTCACACAGATACGCAGTATTTT

V gene: TRBV19
D gene: NA
clone size: few
J gene: TRBJ2-2
CDR3 protein: CASREASNTGELFF
CDR3 DNA: TGTGCCAGTAGGGAGGCATCGAACACCGGGGAGCTGTTTTTT

V gene: TRBV6-1
D gene: TRBD1
clone size: NA
J gene: TRBJ1-2
CDR3 protein: CASRSRGTANYGCTF
CDR3 DNA: TGTGCCAGCAGAAGCCGGGGGACAGCTAACTATGGCTGCACCTTC

V gene: TRBV24-1
D gene: NA
clone size: NA
J gene: TRBJ1-4
CDR3 protein: CATSSGIGVEKLFF
CDR3 DNA: TGTGCCACCAGTTCCGGAATAGGGGTGGAAAAACTGTTTTTT

V gene: TRBV7-8
D gene: NA
clone size: NA
J gene: TRBJ1-4
CDR3 protein: CASSFGGMEVFF
CDR3 DNA: TGTGCCAGCAGCTTCGGGGGAATGGAGGTGTTTTTT

V gene: TRBV12-3/TRBV12-4
D gene: NA
clone size: NA
J gene: TRBJ2-7
CDR3 protein: CASSLLAWDPGGEQYF
CDR3 DNA: TGTGCCAGCAGTTTACTAGCCTGGGACCCCGGCGGCGAGCAGTACTTC

V gene: TRBV3-1
D gene: TRBD2
clone size: few
J gene: TRBJ2-1
CDR3 protein: CASSQEFGLAGIDEQFF
CDR3 DNA: TGTGCCAGCAGCCAAGAATTCGGACTAGCGGGGATAGATGAGCAGTTCTTC

V gene: TRBV6-2/TRBV6-3
D gene: TRBD1
clone size: NA
J gene: TRBJ2-7
CDR3 protein: CASSPTGLNYEQYF
CDR3 DNA: TGTGCCAGCAGTCCGACAGGGCTCAACTACGAGCAGTACTTC

V gene: TRBV9
D gene: TRBD1
clone size: NA
J gene: TRBJ1-1
CDR3 protein: CVSSQGGAGNTEAFF
CDR3 DNA: TGTGTCAGCAGCCAAGGGGGCGCCGGGAACACTGAAGCTTTCTTT

V gene: TRBV29-1
D gene: NA
clone size: NA
J gene: TRBJ1-2
CDR3 protein: CSVNPRGGGYTF
CDR3 DNA: TGCAGCGTGAACCCCAGGGGCGGTGGCTACACCTTC

V gene: TRBV5-6
D gene: TRBD2
clone size: few
J gene: TRBJ2-5
CDR3 protein: CASSQLAGGWETQYF
CDR3 DNA: TGTGCCAGCAGCCAACTAGCGGGGGGCTGGGAGACCCAGTACTTC

V gene: TRBV20-1
D gene: TRBD2
clone size: NA
J gene: TRBJ2-3
CDR3 protein: CSARLAGGTDTQYF
CDR3 DNA: TGCAGTGCAAGACTAGCGGGGGGCACAGATACGCAGTATTTT

V gene: TRBV3-1
D gene: NA
clone size: NA
J gene: TRBJ1-5
CDR3 protein: CASSQVNQPQHF
CDR3 DNA: TGTGCCAGCAGCCAAGTCAATCAGCCCCAGCATTTT

V gene: TRBV9
D gene: TRBD2
clone size: few
J gene: TRBJ2-1
CDR3 protein: CASSVAQRGTYNEQFF
CDR3 DNA: TGTGCCAGCAGCGTAGCCCAGCGGGGGACGTACAATGAGCAGTTCTTC

V gene: TRBV5-6
D gene: NA
clone size: NA
J gene: TRBJ1-5
CDR3 protein: CASSLWTGYSNQPQHF
CDR3 DNA: TGTGCCAGCAGCCTATGGACGGGTTATAGCAATCAGCCCCAGCATTTT

V gene: TRBV6-6
D gene: NA
clone size: NA
J gene: TRBJ1-1
CDR3 protein: CASRVGQLNTEAFF
CDR3 DNA: TGTGCCAGCAGGGTCGGACAGCTGAACACTGAAGCTTTCTTT

V gene: TRBV5-1
D gene: NA
clone size: NA
J gene: TRBJ1-1
CDR3 protein: CASSQGTATEAFF
CDR3 DNA: TGCGCCAGTTCACAGGGTACCGCCACTGAAGCTTTCTTT

V gene: TRBV12-3/TRBV12-4
D gene: NA
clone size: few
J gene: TRBJ1-2
CDR3 protein: CASSFDGSYGYTF
CDR3 DNA: TGTGCCAGCAGTTTCGACGGTTCCTATGGCTACACCTTC

V gene: TRBV29-1
D gene: NA
clone size: NA
J gene: TRBJ1-2
CDR3 protein: CSVEDLPYGYTF
CDR3 DNA: TGCAGCGTTGAAGATCTGCCTTATGGCTACACCTTC

V gene: TRBV6-6
D gene: TRBD1
clone size: NA
J gene: TRBJ1-1
CDR3 protein: CASSPGTATEAFF
CDR3 DNA: TGTGCCAGCAGTCCGGGGACAGCCACTGAAGCTTTCTTT

V gene: TRBV7-2
D gene: TRBD1
clone size: NA
J gene: TRBJ2-7
CDR3 protein: CASSSDRGSAEQYF
CDR3 DNA: TGTGCCAGCAGCTCGGACAGGGGATCTGCCGAGCAGTACTTC

V gene: TRBV14
D gene: TRBD2
clone size: few
J gene: TRBJ2-3
CDR3 protein: CASSRLAGARTDTQYF
CDR3 DNA: TGTGCCAGCAGCCGACTAGCGGGGGCCCGCACAGATACGCAGTATTTT

V gene: TRBV4-3
D gene: TRBD1
clone size: NA
J gene: TRBJ1-4
CDR3 protein: CASSQNRGYEKLFF
CDR3 DNA: TGCGCCAGCAGCCAAAACAGGGGGTATGAAAAACTGTTTTTT